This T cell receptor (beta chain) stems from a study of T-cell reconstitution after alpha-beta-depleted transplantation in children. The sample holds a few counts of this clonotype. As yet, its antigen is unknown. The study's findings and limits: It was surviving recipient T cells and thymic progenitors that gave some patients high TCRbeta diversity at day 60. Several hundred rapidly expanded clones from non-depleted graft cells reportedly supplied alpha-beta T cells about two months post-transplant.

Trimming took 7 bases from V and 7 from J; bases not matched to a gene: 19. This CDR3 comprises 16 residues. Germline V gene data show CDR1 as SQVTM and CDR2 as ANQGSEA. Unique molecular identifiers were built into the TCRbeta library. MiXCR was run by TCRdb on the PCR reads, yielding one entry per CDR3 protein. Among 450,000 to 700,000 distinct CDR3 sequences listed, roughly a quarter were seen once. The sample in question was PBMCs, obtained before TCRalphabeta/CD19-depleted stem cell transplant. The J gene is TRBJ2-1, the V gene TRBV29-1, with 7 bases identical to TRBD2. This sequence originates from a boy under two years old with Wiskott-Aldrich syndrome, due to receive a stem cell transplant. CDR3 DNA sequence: TGCAGCGCCGTGACCCAGGCGGGAGAGGGAGTAAATGAGCAGTTCTTC. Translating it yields CSAVTQAGEGVNEQFF.